These 17 T cell receptor beta chains came from one sample sequenced in a study of blood T cell repertoires in COVID-19. Generated by immunoSEQ multiplex PCR, the TCRdb table keeps only in-frame clones and is missing some. The table records fewer than 200,000 clones, 80% of them present only once. Sequenced material: peripheral blood. Receptors were obtained from a man between 65 and 85 years old with active or convalescent COVID-19.

The chain is built from TRBV30 and TRBJ1-1; no clear D gene. The ends were cut back, 2 bases at V and 7 bases at J, with 14 bases in the middle. This CDR3 has 13 amino acids. Germline CDR1 and CDR2: GTSNPN and SVGIG (reference sequence). In DNA, the CDR3 is TGTGCCTGGAGTTATAGAAGCTTAAGTGAAGCTTTCTTT. This codes for CAWSYRSLSEAFF.

This clone appeared a single time. The chain links TRBV9 to TRBJ2-7; 7 nucleotides agree with TRBD1. V gave up 0 bases and J gave up 4 bases; unmatched junction bases: 7. Germline V gives CDR1 SGDLS, CDR2 YYNGEE. The CDR3 sequence is 15 residues long. The CDR3 sequence: CASSVETGATYEQYF. CDR3 sequence (DNA): TGTGCCAGCAGCGTAGAAACAGGGGCTACTTACGAGCAGTACTTC.

The chain couples TRBV18 to TRBJ2-3; 8 positions match TRBD2. Unmatched junction bases numbered 8, after V lost 5 bases and J lost 1 base. This CDR3 contains 16 residues. Germline values: CDR1 KGHSH, CDR2 LQKENI. The CDR3 DNA sequence: TGTGCCAGCTCAGAGACGGGGGGGGCCCGCACAGATACGCAGTATTTT. Translation gives CASSETGGARTDTQYF. Combining the CDR3 with reference TRBV18 and TRBJ2-3 gives the whole variable domain NAGVMQNPRHLVRRRGQEARLRCSPMKGHSHVYWYRQLPEEGLKFMVYLQKENIIDESGMPKERFSAEFPKEGPSILRIQQVVRGDSAAYFCASSETGGARTDTQYFGPGTRLTVL.

This clone was found once. This chain joins TRBV7-8 and TRBJ2-3; 14 bases are shared with TRBD2. The CDR3 has 19 amino acids. Germline CDR1 reads SGHVS; CDR2 reads FQNEAQ. With 5 bases clipped from V and 0 bases from J, the junction kept 10 bases outside the gene matches. CDR3 DNA sequence: TGTGCCAGCAGCACGACTAGCGGGGGGGCGGGGTATAGCACAGATACGCAGTATTTT. Its translation: CASSTTSGGAGYSTDTQYF.

The V and J genes are TRBV4-3 and TRBJ1-2; 7 bases are a match to TRBD1. The CDR3 is 13 amino acids. J lost 7 bases, V lost 5 bases, and 7 bases had no gene match. The germline V gene has CDR1 LGHNA and CDR2 YSLEER. CDR3 sequence: CASSTGEARGYTF. CDR3 in DNA: TGCGCCAGCAGCACAGGGGAGGCCCGTGGCTACACCTTC.

This rearrangement joins TRBV6-5 to TRBJ1-1; a weak D match, TRBD1 (6 bases). V was shortened by 8 bases and J by 5 bases, with 15 bases between the two germline ends. CDR1 is MNHEY, CDR2 SVGAGI, per germline. The CDR3 runs to 13 residues. The CDR3 spells CASRGQSRTEAFF. For the CDR3, the DNA is TGTGCCAGCCGCGGACAGTCCCGTACTGAAGCTTTCTTT.

The gene calls are TRBV7-9 and TRBJ1-2; D is unclear. Trimming left V 1 base short and J 0 bases short, with 12 bases between. Germline V gene lookup returns CDR1 SEHNR and CDR2 FQNEAQ (reference sequence). The CDR3 spans 16 residues. The chain's CDR3 is CASSLDREIANYGYTF. Here the CDR3 DNA reads TGTGCCAGCAGCTTAGATCGAGAGATAGCTAACTATGGCTACACCTTC.

This clone has at least ten counts. Because the CDR3's place on the DNA is in doubt, the DNA is left out and the CDR3 is given as listed by TCRdb. The chain uses TRBV7-3 and TRBJ1-4; no DNA check was done on the table's D call, TRBD1. The length of the CDR3 is 16 amino acids, counting both ends. Per germline, CDR1 SGHTA and CDR2 FQGTGA. CDR3 amino acids: CARPGYHCLTNEKLFF.

The genes are TRBV7-3 and TRBJ2-7, with TRBD1 matching over 7 bases. V dropped 7 bases and J dropped 5; count of bases not matched to a gene: 14. CDR1 is SGHTA and CDR2 is FQGTGA in the germline V gene. The CDR3 runs 15 residues. This CDR3 is CASTFRTGPRDEQYF. CDR3 DNA sequence: TGTGCCAGCACCTTCAGGACAGGCCCTAGGGACGAGCAGTACTTC.

The V call is TRBV11-1, the J call TRBJ1-1; TRBD1 aligns across 12 bases. V lost 5 bases and J lost 10; bases outside the gene matches: 5. Germline V gene lookup returns CDR1 SGHAT and CDR2 FQDESV (reference sequence). This CDR3 has 13 amino acids. This CDR3 is CASSLGTGGRAFF. CDR3 nucleotides: TGTGCCAGCAGCCTCGGGACAGGGGGCCGAGCTTTCTTT.

This chain joins TRBV29-1 and TRBJ1-1, with 7 bases lining up with TRBD1. The junction had 9 bases not matched to a gene; V was cut back by 7 bases and J by 4 bases. The CDR3 spans 13 residues. CDR1 SQVTM and CDR2 ANQGSEA come from the germline V gene. This chain's CDR3 is CSASEAGGTEAFF. The DNA for the CDR3 is TGCAGCGCCTCGGAAGCAGGGGGCACTGAAGCTTTCTTT.

Points on this clone: The sample carries other DNA sequences with the same CDR3. The V call is TRBV5-1, the J call TRBJ1-4; 8 nucleotides match TRBD1. The CDR3 extends over 14 amino acids. Germline lookup yields CDR1 SGHRS and CDR2 YFSETQ. Unmatched junction bases numbered 5, after V lost 4 bases and J lost 6 bases. The CDR3 bases are TGCGCCAGCAGCCTCGGACAGGGAGATGAAAAACTGTTTTTT. It translates to CASSLGQGDEKLFF. The full variable domain, in which reference TRBV5-1 and TRBJ1-4 provide the parts outside the CDR3, is KAGVTQTPRYLIKTRGQQVTLSCSPISGHRSVSWYQQTPGQGLQFLFEYFSETQRNKGNFPGRFSGRQFSNSRSEMNVSTLELGDSALYLCASSLGQGDEKLFFGSGTQLSVL.

A remark on this clone: Other DNA sequences in this specimen translate into the identical CDR3. The chain employs TRBV10-3 and TRBJ2-1; D is uncertain. V was pared by 0 bases and J by 0 bases, with 3 bases between. The CDR3 sequence is 14 residues long. Germline CDR1 and CDR2: ENHRY and SYGVKD. As DNA, the CDR3 is TGTGCCATCAGTGAGTCTAGCTCCTACAATGAGCAGTTCTTC. It codes for CAISESSSYNEQFF.

The chain couples TRBV7-6 to TRBJ1-1, with a tentative D call TRBD1 (6 bases). Trimming removed 5 bases from V and 1 base from J, with 23 bases in between. Germline V CDR1 and CDR2: SGHVS, FNYEAQ. CDR3 length: 18 amino acids. CDR3 nucleotides: TGTGCCAGCAGCGGACCGGGGGGGGCGCGGAGGAGGAACACTGAAGCTTTCTTT. It encodes CASSGPGGARRRNTEAFF.

J is TRBJ1-1 and V is TRBV27; a possible D gene is TRBD1 (5 bases). Germline CDR1 and CDR2: MNHEY and SMNVEV (reference sequence). This CDR3 has 16 amino acids. V was clipped by 2 bases and J by 0 bases, with 13 bases between them. CDR3 in DNA: TGTGCCAGCAGTTTAGCAGGGTTAGGGATGAACACTGAAGCTTTCTTT. It is translated as CASSLAGLGMNTEAFF.

The chain joins TRBV2 to TRBJ1-4, with a weak D call TRBD1 (5 bases). From germline, CDR1 is SNHLY and CDR2 FYNNEI. V lost 8 bases and J 1 base, leaving 8 bases between the germline ends. The CDR3 is 13 amino acids. CDR3: CASGGETNEKLFF. The CDR3, as DNA: TGTGCCAGCGGGGGGGAAACTAATGAAAAACTGTTTTTT. The full variable domain, its missing parts supplied by reference TRBV2 and TRBJ1-4, is EPEVTQTPSHQVTQMGQEVILRCVPISNHLYFYWYRQILGQKVEFLVSFYNNEISEKSEIFDDQFSVERPDGSNFTLKIRSTKLEDSAMYFCASGGETNEKLFFGSGTQLSVL.

Here the CDR3 DNA reads TGTGCCAGCAGGCAGACACTAGCCAAAAACATTCAGTACTTC. Residues: CASRQTLAKNIQYF. The rearrangement joins TRBV5-5 to TRBJ2-4, with D unresolved. Trimming took 5 bases from V and 0 from J, leaving 9 bases between them. The CDR3 runs to 14 residues. From germline, CDR1 is SGHKS and CDR2 YYEKEE (reference sequence).